The 21 T cell receptor beta chains given below trace back to one sample, sequenced in a study of CD4 T cells in relation to SARS-CoV-2 and coronaviruses. The method was immunoSEQ multiplex PCR; TCRdb's version includes in-frame clones alone and lacks a portion of them. Of tens of thousands of clones listed, over 70% are singletons. These receptors' targets are unknown. Sequencing was carried out using naive CD4+ T cells from PBMCs, cultured in vitro. As for subset: naive CD4+ T cells isolated by negative enrichment. These receptors all come from an adult with COVID-19.

In its sample, this clone was seen a few times. This chain connects TRBV10-3 to TRBJ1-6; no clear D. Germline V lookup: CDR1 ENHRY, CDR2 SYGVKD. The CDR3 consists of 13 residues. V dropped 4 bases and J dropped 5 bases, with 6 bases sitting between them. DNA of the CDR3: TGTGCCATCAGTGGGATACATAATTCACCCCTCCACTTT. Its protein is CAISGIHNSPLHF.

This clone was seen a handful of times. The gene calls are TRBV7-9 and TRBJ1-2; 7 bases fit TRBD1. The CDR3 sequence is 12 residues long. The V and J ends lost 6 bases and 7 bases, in that order; junction bases with no gene match: 5. CDR1 is SEHNR, CDR2 FQNEAQ, per germline (reference sequence). CDR3 DNA sequence: TGTGCCAGCAGTCTAGACAGGGCTGGCTACACCTTC. This translates into CASSLDRAGYTF.

The chain employs TRBV5-5 and TRBJ2-3; D is unclear. In germline, CDR1 is SGHKS, CDR2 YYEKEE (reference sequence). V was clipped by 0 bases and J by 4 bases, with 12 bases between them. CDR3 length equals 15 residues. The chain's CDR3 is CASSLVTASADTQYF. The CDR3, as DNA: TGTGCCAGCAGCTTGGTAACAGCCTCGGCAGATACGCAGTATTTT.

The chain employs TRBV28 and TRBJ2-1, with TRBD2 identical over 12 bases. Germline V gives CDR1 MDHEN, CDR2 SYDVKM. This CDR3 spans 15 amino acids. V shed 6 bases, J shed 5 bases, and the junction held 5 bases outside the gene matches. The CDR3 DNA follows: TGTGCCAGCAGACCTAGCGGGAGGGGGGACAATGAGCAGTTCTTC. This translates into CASRPSGRGDNEQFF.

CDR3: CASRVGLAGAQETQYF. CDR3 nucleotide sequence: TGTGCCAGCAGAGTCGGGCTAGCGGGAGCACAAGAGACCCAGTACTTC. This chain joins TRBV28 and TRBJ2-5; 10 bases line up with TRBD2. The CDR3 spans 16 residues. Germline CDR1 reads MDHEN; CDR2 reads SYDVKM. V shed 6 bases and J 2 bases; nucleotides not matched to a gene: 9.

This chain links TRBV5-6 with TRBJ1-6; D gene unclear. The V end lost 1 base, the J end lost 5 bases, and 7 bases lay between the germline ends. Germline values: CDR1 SGHDT, CDR2 YYEEEE. This CDR3 has 14 amino acids. The CDR3 protein is CASSLTVNNSPLHF. DNA of the CDR3: TGTGCCAGCAGCTTGACAGTTAATAATTCACCCCTCCACTTT.

V is TRBV6-6 and J is TRBJ2-7; perhaps TRBD1 as D (6 bases). The germline V gene has CDR1 MNHNY and CDR2 SVGAGI (reference sequence). V lost 2 bases, J lost 2 bases, and 10 bases lay in between. The CDR3 totals 14 residues. The CDR3 loop reads CASSYEGGTYEQYF. The CDR3 nucleotides read TGTGCCAGCAGTTACGAAGGGGGAACCTACGAGCAGTACTTC.

The chain links TRBV5-5 to TRBJ2-1; 10 nucleotides line up with TRBD2. J lost 9 bases, V lost 1 base, and 13 bases had no gene match. CDR3 length: 17 amino acids. Germline V gene sequence: CDR1 SGHKS, CDR2 YYEKEE (reference sequence). The CDR3 loop reads CASSLRVSGTSAIEQFF. The CDR3 DNA follows: TGTGCCAGCAGCTTGAGGGTCTCCGGGACTAGCGCGATTGAGCAGTTCTTC. The full variable domain, with the rest looked up from reference TRBV5-5 and TRBJ2-1, is DAGVTQSPTHLIKTRGQQVTLRCSPISGHKSVSWYQQVLGQGPQFIFQYYEKEERGRGNFPDRFSARQFPNYSSELNVNALLLGDSALYLCASSLRVSGTSAIEQFFGPGTRLTVL.

V gene TRBV6-5 combines with J gene TRBJ2-7; no definite D call. With 7 bases removed from V and 3 bases from J, the gap between germline ends came to 7 bases. Germline loops: CDR1 MNHEY, CDR2 SVGAGI. The CDR3 consists of 11 residues. The CDR3 DNA is TGTGCCAGCATCCGTGACTACGAGCAGTACTTC. As protein: CASIRDYEQYF.

The chain has TRBV18 and TRBJ2-1; D is uncertain. V lost 4 bases and J lost 5, with 15 bases in between. Germline V gene sequence: CDR1 KGHSH, CDR2 LQKENI. The CDR3 sequence is 15 residues long. The CDR3 is CASSLTVDRDNEQFF. DNA for the CDR3: TGTGCCAGCTCACTCACGGTCGATCGGGACAATGAGCAGTTCTTC.

The rearrangement uses TRBV7-6 and TRBJ2-7; tentatively, D is TRBD1 or TRBD2 (6 bases each). V dropped 4 bases and J dropped 2 bases, with 24 bases sitting between them. CDR3 length: 18 amino acids. Per germline, CDR1 SGHVS and CDR2 FNYEAQ. The CDR3 is CASSSWPGGTGITYEQYF. The CDR3 bases are TGTGCCAGCAGCTCATGGCCCGGGGGCACTGGAATTACCTACGAGCAGTACTTC.

The genes are TRBV12-3 or TRBV12-4 and TRBJ2-7, with 7 nucleotides matching TRBD2. The CDR3 loop spans 13 amino acids. The V gene end was trimmed by 3 bases and the J gene end by 3 bases; junction bases not matched to a gene: 2. CDR3 residues: CASSFGGSYEQYF. CDR3 bases: TGTGCCAGCAGTTTCGGCGGGAGCTACGAGCAGTACTTC.

The rearrangement joins TRBV11-2 to TRBJ2-7; the D gene is possibly TRBD2 (5 bases). CDR1 and CDR2 (germline): SGHAT, FQNNGV. The CDR3 loop spans 15 amino acids. Between the trimmed V and J ends, which lost 3 bases and 2 bases, there was a span of 14 bases. The CDR3 sequence: CASSLSGGFAYEQYF. The CDR3 DNA is TGTGCCAGCAGCTTGTCGGGCGGGTTTGCCTACGAGCAGTACTTC. Variable domain in full (rest from reference TRBV11-2 and TRBJ2-7): EAGVAQSPRYKIIEKRQSVAFWCNPISGHATLYWYQQILGQGPKLLIQFQNNGVVDDSQLPKDRFSAERLKGVDSTLKIQPAKLEDSAVYLCASSLSGGFAYEQYFGPGTRLTVT.

V usage is TRBV18 and J usage is TRBJ2-5; the D is unclear. The length of the CDR3 is 14 residues. V lost 3 bases to trimming and J lost 5 bases, with 13 bases between them. Germline V gene data show CDR1 as KGHSH and CDR2 as LQKENI. The CDR3 loop reads CASSPGPPWETQYF. CDR3 DNA: TGTGCCAGCTCACCTGGCCCCCCCTGGGAGACCCAGTACTTC.

Concerning this clone itself: Other DNA variants within this sample encode the same CDR3. The CDR3 reads CASSRDGNQPQHF. Written as DNA, the CDR3 is TGTGCCAGCAGCCGAGACGGCAATCAGCCCCAGCATTTT. The genes are TRBV7-2 and TRBJ1-5; D not certain. Germline CDR1 and CDR2: SGHTA and FQGNSA. There are 13 residues in the CDR3. Trimming shortened V by 5 bases and J by 2 bases, and 7 bases separated the two germline ends.

J is TRBJ2-5 and V is TRBV18, with 9 nucleotides matching TRBD2. V shed 4 bases and J 4 bases; nucleotides not matched to a gene: 7. From germline, CDR1 is KGHSH and CDR2 LQKENI. There are 15 residues in the CDR3. The CDR3 DNA reads TGTGCCAGCTCACGGCGGGAGGGCCGGGCAGAGACCCAGTACTTC. This gives the protein CASSRREGRAETQYF.

The V gene is TRBV7-2, the J gene TRBJ2-1, with no clear D. CDR1 and CDR2 from the germline V gene are SGHTA and FQGNSA. This CDR3 is 12 amino acids long. Trimming shortened V by 7 bases and J by 6 bases, and 10 bases separated the two germline ends. The CDR3 spells CASNPPANEQFF. In DNA form, the CDR3 reads TGTGCCAGCAACCCCCCCGCCAATGAGCAGTTCTTC.

The chain recombines TRBV24-1 with TRBJ2-1; maybe TRBD2 (6 bases). Germline V gene data show CDR1 as KGHDR and CDR2 as SFDVKD. V gave up 5 bases and J gave up 9 bases, with 22 bases separating them. There are 16 residues in the CDR3. CDR3 in amino acids: CATSGRTSLVLGEQFF. CDR3 DNA: TGTGCCACCAGTGGACGAACTAGCCTTGTTCTCGGTGAGCAGTTCTTC.

V usage is TRBV19 and J usage is TRBJ1-1; perhaps TRBD1 as D (6 bases). CDR1 is LNHDA and CDR2 is SQIVND in the germline V gene (reference sequence). Trimming cost V 6 bases and J 5 bases, with 16 bases left between them. The CDR3 spans 14 residues. The CDR3 sequence is CASRVRGGKTEAFF. The DNA of the CDR3 is TGTGCCAGTAGGGTAAGGGGGGGGAAAACTGAAGCTTTCTTT.

The chain couples TRBV21-1 to TRBJ2-5. TRBV21-1 is flagged as a pseudogene. The CDR3 length is 14 residues. The chain's CDR3 is CASSLPGQRETQYF. The CDR3 nucleotides are TGTGCCAGCAGCCTACCGGGGCAGAGAGAGACCCAGTACTTC.

The chain recombines TRBV7-2 with TRBJ2-1, with no clear D. The V gene lost 3 bases and the J gene lost 3 bases, with 12 bases spanning the gap. CDR1 is SGHTA and CDR2 is FQGNSA in the germline V gene. This CDR3 comprises 15 residues. CDR3 in DNA: TGTGCCAGCAGCTTGGATCCGAACCGCTACAATGAGCAGTTCTTC. Amino acid sequence: CASSLDPNRYNEQFF.